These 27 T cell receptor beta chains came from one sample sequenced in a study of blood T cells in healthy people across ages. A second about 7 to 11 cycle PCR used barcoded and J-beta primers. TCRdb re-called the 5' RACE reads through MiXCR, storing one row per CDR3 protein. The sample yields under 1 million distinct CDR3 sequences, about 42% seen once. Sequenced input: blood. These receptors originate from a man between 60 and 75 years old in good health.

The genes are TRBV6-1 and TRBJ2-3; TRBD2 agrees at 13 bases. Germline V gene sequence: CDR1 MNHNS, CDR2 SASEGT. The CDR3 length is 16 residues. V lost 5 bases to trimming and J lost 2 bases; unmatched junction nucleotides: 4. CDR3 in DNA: TGTGCCAGCAGTAGACTAGCGGGGGGCGCCACAGATACGCAGTATTTT. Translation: CASSRLAGGATDTQYF.

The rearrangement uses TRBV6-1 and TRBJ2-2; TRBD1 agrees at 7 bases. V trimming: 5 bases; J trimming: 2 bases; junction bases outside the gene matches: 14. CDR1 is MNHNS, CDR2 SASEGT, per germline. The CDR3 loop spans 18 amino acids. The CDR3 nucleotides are TGTGCCAGCAGTCGAATCCGATCAGGGACAGAAAACACCGGGGAGCTGTTTTTT. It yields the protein CASSRIRSGTENTGELFF.

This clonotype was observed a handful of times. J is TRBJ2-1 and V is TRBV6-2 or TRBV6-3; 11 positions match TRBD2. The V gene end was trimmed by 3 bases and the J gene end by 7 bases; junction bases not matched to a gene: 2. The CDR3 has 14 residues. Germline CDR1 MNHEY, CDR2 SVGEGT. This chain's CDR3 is CASSYSGRVNEQFF. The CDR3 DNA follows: TGTGCCAGCAGTTATAGCGGGAGGGTTAATGAGCAGTTCTTC.

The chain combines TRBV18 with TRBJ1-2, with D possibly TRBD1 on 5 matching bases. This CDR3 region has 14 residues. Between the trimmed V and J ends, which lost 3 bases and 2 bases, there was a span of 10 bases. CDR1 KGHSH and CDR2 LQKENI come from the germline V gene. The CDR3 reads CASSPADRNYGYTF. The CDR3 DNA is TGTGCCAGCTCACCGGCCGACAGAAACTATGGCTACACCTTC.

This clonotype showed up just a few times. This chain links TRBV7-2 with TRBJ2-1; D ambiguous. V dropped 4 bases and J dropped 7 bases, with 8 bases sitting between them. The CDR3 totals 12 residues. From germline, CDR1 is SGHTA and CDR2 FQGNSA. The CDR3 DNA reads TGTGCCAGCAGCTGGTTAAGGAATGAGCAGTTCTTC. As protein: CASSWLRNEQFF.

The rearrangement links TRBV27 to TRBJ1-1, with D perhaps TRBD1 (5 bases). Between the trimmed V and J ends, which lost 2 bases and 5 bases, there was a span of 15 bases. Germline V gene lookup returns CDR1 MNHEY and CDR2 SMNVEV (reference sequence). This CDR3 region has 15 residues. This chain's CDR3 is CASSLGRGVRTEAFF. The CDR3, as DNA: TGTGCCAGCAGTTTAGGGAGGGGCGTGAGGACTGAAGCTTTCTTT.

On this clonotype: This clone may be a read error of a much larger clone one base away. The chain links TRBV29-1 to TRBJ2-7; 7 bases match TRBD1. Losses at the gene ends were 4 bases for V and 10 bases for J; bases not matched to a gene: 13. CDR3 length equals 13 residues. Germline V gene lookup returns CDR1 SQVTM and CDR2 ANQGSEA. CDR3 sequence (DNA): TGCAGCGTTGGACAGGGATTGGGAGAGTCCCAGTACTTC. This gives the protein CSVGQGLGESQYF.

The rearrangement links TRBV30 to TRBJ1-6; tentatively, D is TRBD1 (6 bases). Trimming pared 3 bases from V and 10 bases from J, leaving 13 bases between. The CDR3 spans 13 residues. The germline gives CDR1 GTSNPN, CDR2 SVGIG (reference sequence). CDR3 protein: CAWRAGVKSPLHF. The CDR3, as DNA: TGTGCCTGGAGGGCAGGGGTAAAATCACCCCTCCACTTT.

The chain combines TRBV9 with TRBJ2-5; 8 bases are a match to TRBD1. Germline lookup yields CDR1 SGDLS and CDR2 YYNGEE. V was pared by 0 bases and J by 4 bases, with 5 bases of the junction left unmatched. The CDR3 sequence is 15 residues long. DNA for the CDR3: TGTGCCAGCAGCGTAGACACAGGGGGTCCAGAGACCCAGTACTTC. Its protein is CASSVDTGGPETQYF.

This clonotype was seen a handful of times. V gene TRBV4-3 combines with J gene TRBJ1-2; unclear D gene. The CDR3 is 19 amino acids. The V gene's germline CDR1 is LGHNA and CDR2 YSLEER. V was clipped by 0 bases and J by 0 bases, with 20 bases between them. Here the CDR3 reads CASSQELYLVYATNYGYTF. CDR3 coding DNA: TGCGCCAGCAGCCAAGAACTGTATTTGGTCTACGCGACTAACTATGGCTACACCTTC.

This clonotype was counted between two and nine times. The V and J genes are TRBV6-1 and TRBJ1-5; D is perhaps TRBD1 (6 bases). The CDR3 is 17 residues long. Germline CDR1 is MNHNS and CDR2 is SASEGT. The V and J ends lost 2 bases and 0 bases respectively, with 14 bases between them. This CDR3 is CASSEYKGQASNQPQHF. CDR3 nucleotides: TGTGCCAGCAGTGAATATAAGGGACAAGCTAGCAATCAGCCCCAGCATTTT.

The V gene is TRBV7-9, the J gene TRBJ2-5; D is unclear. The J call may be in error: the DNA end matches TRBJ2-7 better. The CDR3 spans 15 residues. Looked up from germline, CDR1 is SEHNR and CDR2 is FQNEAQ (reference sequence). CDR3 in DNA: TGTGCCAGCAGCTCTGAAGGTTATTCATCCTACGAGCAGTACTTC. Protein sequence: CASSSEGYSSYEQYF.

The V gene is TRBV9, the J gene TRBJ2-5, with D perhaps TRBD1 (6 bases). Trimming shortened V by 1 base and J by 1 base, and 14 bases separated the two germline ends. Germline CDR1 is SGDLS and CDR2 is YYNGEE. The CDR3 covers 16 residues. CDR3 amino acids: CASSVSHRVLQETQYF. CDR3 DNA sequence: TGTGCCAGCAGCGTATCACACAGGGTGCTCCAAGAGACCCAGTACTTC.

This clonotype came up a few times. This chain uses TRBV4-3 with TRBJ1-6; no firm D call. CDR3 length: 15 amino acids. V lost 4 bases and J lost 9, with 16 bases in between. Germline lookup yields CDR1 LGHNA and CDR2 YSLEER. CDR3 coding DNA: TGCGCCAGCAGCCCCGTCCCGGGTTATCGTTCACCCCTCCACTTT. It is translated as CASSPVPGYRSPLHF.

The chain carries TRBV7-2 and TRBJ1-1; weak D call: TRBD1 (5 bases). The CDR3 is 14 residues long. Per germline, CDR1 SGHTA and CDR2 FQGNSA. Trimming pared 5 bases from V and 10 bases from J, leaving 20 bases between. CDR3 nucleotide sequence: TGTGCCAGCAGCGTTGGGGCCCTAATCGGGTTAGCTTTCTTT. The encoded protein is CASSVGALIGLAFF.

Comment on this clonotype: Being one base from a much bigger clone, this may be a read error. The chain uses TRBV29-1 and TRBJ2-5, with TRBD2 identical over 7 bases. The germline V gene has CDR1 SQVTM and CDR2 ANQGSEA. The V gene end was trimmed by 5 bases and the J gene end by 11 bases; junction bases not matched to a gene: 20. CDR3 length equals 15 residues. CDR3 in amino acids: CSVLPTTSSYNEQYF. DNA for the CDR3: TGCAGCGTTCTTCCTACGACTAGCAGCTACAATGAGCAGTACTTC.

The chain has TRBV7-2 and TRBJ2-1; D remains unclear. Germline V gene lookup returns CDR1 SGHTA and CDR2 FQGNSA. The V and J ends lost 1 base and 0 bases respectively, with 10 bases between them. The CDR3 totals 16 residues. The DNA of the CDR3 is TGTGCCAGCAGCTTAGAGGGCCCGGGCTCCTACAATGAGCAGTTCTTC. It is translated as CASSLEGPGSYNEQFF.

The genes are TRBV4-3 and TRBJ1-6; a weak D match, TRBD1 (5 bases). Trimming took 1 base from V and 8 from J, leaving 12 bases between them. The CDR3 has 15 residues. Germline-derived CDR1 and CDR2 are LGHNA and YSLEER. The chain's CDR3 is CASSQGSGPYSPLHF. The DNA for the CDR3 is TGCGCCAGCAGCCAAGGATCGGGACCGTATTCACCCCTCCACTTT.

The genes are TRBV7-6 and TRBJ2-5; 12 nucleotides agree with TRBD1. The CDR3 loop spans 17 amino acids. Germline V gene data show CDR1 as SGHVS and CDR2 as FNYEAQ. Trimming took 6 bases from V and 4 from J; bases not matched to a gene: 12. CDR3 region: CASSYQAGTGGPETQYF. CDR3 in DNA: TGTGCCAGCAGTTACCAAGCCGGGACAGGGGGCCCAGAGACCCAGTACTTC.

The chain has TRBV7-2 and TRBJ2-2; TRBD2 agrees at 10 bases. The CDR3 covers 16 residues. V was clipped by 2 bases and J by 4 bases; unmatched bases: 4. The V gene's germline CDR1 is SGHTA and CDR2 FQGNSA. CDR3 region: CASSLNGLAVTGELFF. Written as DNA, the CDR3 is TGTGCCAGCAGCTTAAATGGACTAGCGGTCACCGGGGAGCTGTTTTTT.

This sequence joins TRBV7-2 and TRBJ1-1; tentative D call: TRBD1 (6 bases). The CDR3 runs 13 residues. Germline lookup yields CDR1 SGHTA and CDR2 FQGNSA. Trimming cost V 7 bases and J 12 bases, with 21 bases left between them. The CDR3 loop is CASKSGALEETFF. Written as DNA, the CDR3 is TGTGCCAGCAAATCAGGGGCTCTGGAGGAAACTTTCTTT.

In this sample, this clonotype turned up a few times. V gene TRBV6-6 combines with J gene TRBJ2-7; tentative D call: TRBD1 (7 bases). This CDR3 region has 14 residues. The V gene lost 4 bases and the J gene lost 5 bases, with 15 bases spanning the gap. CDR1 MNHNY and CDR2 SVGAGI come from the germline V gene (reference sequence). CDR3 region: CASSSLQGGNEQYF. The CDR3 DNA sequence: TGTGCCAGCAGTTCCCTCCAGGGGGGTAACGAGCAGTACTTC.

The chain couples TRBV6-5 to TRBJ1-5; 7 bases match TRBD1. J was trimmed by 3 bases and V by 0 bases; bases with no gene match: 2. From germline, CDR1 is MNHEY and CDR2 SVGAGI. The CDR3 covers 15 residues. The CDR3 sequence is CASSYSGQINQPQHF. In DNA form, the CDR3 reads TGTGCCAGCAGTTACTCGGGACAGATCAATCAGCCCCAGCATTTT.

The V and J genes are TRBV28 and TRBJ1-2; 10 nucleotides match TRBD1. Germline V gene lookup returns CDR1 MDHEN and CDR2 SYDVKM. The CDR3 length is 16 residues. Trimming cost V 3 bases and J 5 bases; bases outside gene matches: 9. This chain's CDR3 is CASSFIGTGEHYGYTF. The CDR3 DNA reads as TGTGCCAGCAGTTTTATCGGGACAGGGGAACATTATGGCTACACCTTC.

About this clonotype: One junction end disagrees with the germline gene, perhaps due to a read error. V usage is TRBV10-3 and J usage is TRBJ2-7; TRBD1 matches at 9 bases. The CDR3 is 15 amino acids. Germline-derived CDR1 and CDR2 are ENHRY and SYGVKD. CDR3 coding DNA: TGTGCCGTCAGGACCGGGACAGGGAAGCTCTACGAGCAGTACTTC. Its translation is CAVRTGTGKLYEQYF.

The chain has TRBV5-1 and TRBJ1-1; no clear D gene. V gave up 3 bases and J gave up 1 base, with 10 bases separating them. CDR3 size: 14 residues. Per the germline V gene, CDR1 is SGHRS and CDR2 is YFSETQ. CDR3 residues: CASSYGSGNTEAFF. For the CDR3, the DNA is TGCGCCAGCAGCTACGGGAGCGGGAACACTGAAGCTTTCTTT. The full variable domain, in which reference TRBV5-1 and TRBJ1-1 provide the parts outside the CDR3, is KAGVTQTPRYLIKTRGQQVTLSCSPISGHRSVSWYQQTPGQGLQFLFEYFSETQRNKGNFPGRFSGRQFSNSRSEMNVSTLELGDSALYLCASSYGSGNTEAFFGQGTRLTVV.

The CDR3 is CASGRRQETQYF. In DNA, the CDR3 is TGTGCCAGCGGACGTAGACAAGAGACCCAGTACTTC. The chain couples TRBV6-6 to TRBJ2-5; D ambiguous. The CDR3 totals 12 residues. Germline V gene sequence: CDR1 MNHNY, CDR2 SVGAGI (reference sequence). Trimming left V 8 bases short and J 2 bases short, with 9 bases between.